These T cell receptor beta chains were read from a single sample in a study of cytomegalovirus exposure and HLA in healthy donors. Sequencing used immunoSEQ multiplex PCR; TCRdb keeps in-frame clones, though not all of them. The table has about 100,000 clones, approximately 71% seen once; the top ten hold more than 15%. The sequencing input was PBMCs. The source of these receptors is a young woman in good health and CMV-seropositive. Both conserved end residues are part of each CDR3. The D gene is left open where the match is weak. Clone size, where shown, is once, few, many, or a class for clones that have expanded.

j_call d_call v_call cdr3_length clone_size cdr3_aa cdr3_nt
TRBJ1-2 . TRBV14 13 . CASSQEDFYGYTF TGTGCCAGCAGCCAAGAAGACTTTTATGGCTACACCTTC
TRBJ2-5 . TRBV4-3 14 . CASSQALGAGTQYF TGCGCCAGCAGCCAGGCCTTGGGAGCGGGGACCCAGTACTTC
TRBJ1-2 . TRBV6-5 13 . CASSPGGRNGYTF TGTGCCAGTTCCCCCGGGGGGCGGAATGGCTACACCTTC
TRBJ2-7 TRBD2 TRBV27 17 . CASSLYPSSGGYYEQYF TGTGCCAGCAGTTTATATCCAAGTAGCGGGGGGTACTACGAGCAGTACTTC
TRBJ1-2 . TRBV10-3 15 . CAISDNPGGFYGYTF TGTGCCATCAGTGATAACCCCGGCGGATTCTATGGCTACACCTTC
TRBJ2-1 . TRBV5-4 13 few CASSPLSEREQFF TGTGCCAGCAGCCCACTTAGCGAGAGGGAGCAGTTCTTC
TRBJ1-3 . TRBV29-1 14 few CSVGFAGSGNTIYF TGCAGCGTTGGATTTGCAGGCTCTGGAAACACCATATATTTT
TRBJ1-2 TRBD1 TRBV6-6 13 . CASMRQGESGYTF TGTGCCAGCATGAGACAGGGAGAAAGCGGCTACACCTTC
TRBJ1-4 . TRBV5-4 15 . CASSREAGSNEKLFF TGTGCCAGCAGTCGGGAGGCAGGGAGTAATGAAAAACTGTTTTTT
TRBJ1-6 . TRBV5-4 14 . CASSLKTVYSPLHF TGTGCCAGCAGCTTGAAGACTGTCTATTCACCCCTCCACTTT
TRBJ2-5 TRBD1 TRBV7-6 15 . CASSPSGTGAKTQYF TGTGCCAGCAGCCCTTCCGGGACAGGGGCGAAGACCCAGTACTTC
TRBJ1-1 . TRBV5-4 11 . CAGGSGSEAFF TGTGCCGGGGGGTCGGGGAGTGAAGCTTTCTTT
TRBJ1-2 TRBD1 TRBV28 12 . CAISGTGTGYTF TGTGCCATCTCCGGGACAGGGACGGGCTACACCTTC
TRBJ2-5 TRBD2 TRBV9 15 . CASSVAGTSEETQYF TGTGCCAGCAGCGTGGCCGGGACTAGCGAAGAGACCCAGTACTTC
TRBJ2-5 TRBD2 TRBV5-6 16 . CASSPSGSGGRETQYF TGTGCCAGCAGCCCCTCGGGAAGCGGGGGGCGGGAGACCCAGTACTTC
TRBJ1-2 . TRBV28 16 once CASSLWGKGGAYGYTF TGTGCCAGCAGTTTATGGGGAAAGGGGGGGGCCTATGGCTACACCTTC
TRBJ2-1 . TRBV30 13 . CAWSHRDRREQFF TGTGCCTGGAGCCACAGGGATCGCAGGGAGCAGTTCTTC
TRBJ2-5 TRBD2 TRBV6-1 15 . CASSGLAGGPETQYF TGTGCCAGCAGTGGACTAGCGGGGGGGCCAGAGACCCAGTACTTC
TRBJ1-2 TRBD1 TRBV6-6 15 . CASSRSGTGTDGYTF TGTGCCAGCAGTCGCTCCGGGACAGGGACAGATGGCTACACCTTC
TRBJ1-1 TRBD1 TRBV10-3 14 . CAISQRDRDTEAFF TGTGCCATCAGCCAACGGGACAGGGACACTGAAGCTTTCTTT
TRBJ2-7 . TRBV28 13 . CATTGRSSYEQYF TGTGCCACCACAGGGCGTAGCTCCTACGAGCAGTACTTC
TRBJ2-3 . TRBV6-5 15 . CACQGTPASTDTQYF TGTGCCTGCCAAGGGACACCCGCTAGCACAGATACGCAGTATTTT
TRBJ2-5 TRBD2 TRBV9 15 . CASSLSGRASETQYF TGTGCCAGCAGCCTTAGCGGGAGGGCCTCAGAGACCCAGTACTTC
TRBJ1-5 . TRBV6-6 14 . CASSLQGWGQPQHF TGTGCCAGCAGTCTTCAGGGATGGGGTCAGCCCCAGCATTTT
TRBJ2-3 TRBD2 TRBV4-2 16 . CASSQALAGGTDTQYF TGTGCCAGCAGCCAAGCACTAGCGGGAGGAACAGATACGCAGTATTTT
TRBJ2-3 TRBD2 TRBV7-6 17 . CASSLFGLAGFTDTQYF TGTGCCAGCAGCTTATTTGGACTAGCGGGGTTCACAGATACGCAGTATTTT
TRBJ1-4 . TRBV15 14 . CATSRASIPEKLFF TGTGCCACCAGCAGAGCCAGTATCCCTGAAAAACTGTTTTTT
TRBJ2-2 TRBD2 TRBV28 18 . CASSSPKSIAGGSGELFF TGTGCCAGCAGTTCCCCAAAGAGCATAGCGGGGGGATCCGGGGAGCTGTTTTTT
TRBJ2-7 . TRBV6-5 14 . CASSYGQSSYEQYF TGTGCCAGCAGTTACGGACAGAGCTCCTACGAGCAGTACTTC
TRBJ1-1 TRBD1 TRBV5-4 15 . CASSLARQGISEAFF TGTGCCAGCAGCTTGGCCAGACAGGGAATCTCTGAAGCTTTCTTT
TRBJ2-2 TRBD2 TRBV18 17 . CASSPRQTSPNTGELFF TGTGCCAGCTCCCCCAGGCAGACTAGCCCGAACACCGGGGAGCTGTTTTTT
TRBJ2-7 . TRBV21-1 12 . CASRGQGDEQYF TGTGCCAGCAGGGGACAAGGGGACGAGCAGTACTTC
TRBJ2-7 TRBD1 TRBV25-1 14 . CASSQPGQVYEQYF TGTGCCAGCAGCCAACCGGGACAGGTCTACGAGCAGTACTTC
TRBJ1-5 TRBD1 TRBV9 15 few CASSDTGDPNQPQHF TGTGCCAGCAGCGACACAGGGGACCCAAATCAGCCCCAGCATTTT
TRBJ2-2 . TRBV6-5 15 few CASSLTGILTGELFF TGTGCCAGCAGTTTAACGGGGATACTCACCGGGGAGCTGTTTTTT
TRBJ1-5 . TRBV6-5 14 . CASSPRTGNQPQHF TGTGCCAGCAGTCCCCGGACAGGCAATCAGCCCCAGCATTTT
TRBJ1-1 . TRBV7-2 12 . CASNPQGTEAFF TGTGCCAGCAACCCTCAGGGAACTGAAGCTTTCTTT
TRBJ1-3 . TRBV25-1 16 once CASSPLRTASGNTIYF TGTGCCAGCAGTCCCCTTCGGACAGCCTCTGGAAACACCATATATTTT
TRBJ1-5 . TRBV18 13 . CASSPGLGQPQHF TGTGCCAGCTCACCAGGGCTTGGTCAGCCCCAGCATTTT
TRBJ1-6 TRBD1 TRBV11-2 15 . CASSPPGQGTLPLHF TGTGCCAGCAGCCCCCCCGGACAGGGAACTTTGCCCCTCCACTTT
TRBJ2-7 TRBD2 TRBV5-4 13 . CASSATSGYEQYF TGTGCCAGCAGCGCCACTAGCGGCTACGAGCAGTACTTC
TRBJ1-5 . TRBV27 14 . CASSLSRESQPQHF TGTGCCAGCAGTTTATCCAGGGAAAGTCAGCCCCAGCATTTT
TRBJ2-2 . TRBV7-9 15 . CASSLAPGTPGELFF TGTGCCAGCAGCTTAGCCCCCGGGACACCCGGGGAGCTGTTTTTT
TRBJ1-5 TRBD1 TRBV19 15 . CASSQPGTGMWPQHF TGTGCCAGTAGTCAACCTGGGACAGGGATGTGGCCCCAGCATTTT
TRBJ2-6 TRBD1 TRBV7-3 18 . CASSLVAGGVGGANVLTF TGTGCCAGCAGCTTAGTAGCAGGGGGCGTTGGCGGGGCCAACGTCCTGACTTTC
TRBJ2-7 TRBD1 TRBV19 15 once CASSRGQGHSYEQYF TGTGCCAGTAGTAGGGGACAGGGCCACTCCTACGAGCAGTACTTC
TRBJ2-5 TRBD1 TRBV5-1 13 . CARLRGRRETQYF TGCGCCAGGCTCAGGGGGCGGCGAGAGACCCAGTACTTC
TRBJ1-5 . TRBV10-1 13 . CANYREPNQPQHF TGCGCCAACTACAGGGAGCCAAATCAGCCCCAGCATTTT
TRBJ2-7 TRBD2 TRBV6-5 14 . CASTGSGNFNEQYF TGTGCCAGCACCGGTAGCGGGAACTTTAACGAGCAGTACTTC